These T cell receptor beta chains were read from a single sample in a study of T cells in Graves' hyperthyroidism and ophthalmopathy. MiXCR, run by TCRdb on the multiplex PCR reads, gives a single entry per CDR3 protein. Found here are some 720,000 distinct CDR3 sequences, 16% of them singletons; the top ten hold about 8.4%. The material sequenced was blood. These receptors all stem from a man aged 18 to 30 with Graves' hyperthyroidism. Both conserved end residues are trimmed from each CDR3. Rows may omit the clone size; those that give it use once, few, many or a size class.

J	size	V	CDR3
TRBJ1-2	many	TRBV28	ASSAGGSNYGYT
TRBJ2-1	many	TRBV3-1	ASSQGIAGHQTSSYNEQF
TRBJ1-6	many	TRBV18	ASSTGVSYNSPLH
TRBJ1-4	.	TRBV2	ASGGGAANEKLF
TRBJ2-7	many	TRBV28	ASSTSYEQY
TRBJ1-1	once	TRBV6-4	ASSDLQGGMNTEAF
TRBJ1-1	many	TRBV29-1	SVEKAKGPTEAF
TRBJ2-7	many	TRBV3-1	ASSQGFPSEQY
TRBJ2-7	few	TRBV4-2	ASSPLGQGGTYEQY
TRBJ1-2	.	TRBV14	ASSYSQGSDYGYT
TRBJ2-1	few	TRBV20-1	SAILAGVYNEQF
TRBJ1-1	many	TRBV28	ASSFEGLGTEAF
TRBJ2-3	many	TRBV2	ASIYSSGRRDTQY
TRBJ2-5	many	TRBV11-2	ASSLVPDISETQY
TRBJ2-7	many	TRBV7-6	ASSLGSSVSEQY
TRBJ2-1	.	TRBV27	ASSLTSGTIYNEQF